This entry lists 18 T cell receptor beta chains sequenced from one sample in a study of control samples from healthy donors and cancer patients. TCRdb's table, derived via immunoSEQ multiplex PCR, lists solely in-frame clones and lacks some. The repertoire consists of roughly 69,000 clones, with 65% to 85% occurring once and the leading ten covering 15% to 17%. Material: blood. The receptors here all came from a man aged 55 to 70 in good health.

The chain joins TRBV11-2 to TRBJ1-1; 7 nucleotides align to TRBD1. With V trimmed by 2 bases and J by 1 base, 4 bases remained unmatched. The CDR3 runs 15 residues. Germline CDR1 reads SGHAT; CDR2 reads FQNNGV. The CDR3 DNA is TGTGCCAGCAGCTTAATGGGACAGACGAACACTGAAGCTTTCTTT. Residues: CASSLMGQTNTEAFF.

The chain recombines TRBV5-1 with TRBJ2-1; possible D gene TRBD1, 5 bases. The CDR3 length is 14 residues. The germline CDR1 and CDR2 sequences are SGHRS and YFSETQ. V was pared by 4 bases and J by 4 bases, with 12 bases between. The CDR3 spells CASSPPGAYNEQFF. CDR3 nucleotides: TGCGCCAGCAGCCCACCTGGGGCATACAATGAGCAGTTCTTC.

The chain combines TRBV28 with TRBJ2-1; 10 nucleotides match TRBD1. V was pared by 5 bases and J by 5 bases, with 9 bases of the junction left unmatched. The CDR3 loop spans 16 amino acids. The germline V gene encodes CDR1 MDHEN and CDR2 SYDVKM. The CDR3 sequence: CASSRLTGTGDNEQFF. The CDR3 region has the DNA TGTGCCAGCAGTCGCCTCACCGGGACAGGGGACAATGAGCAGTTCTTC.

This chain uses TRBV20-1 with TRBJ2-2; 7 nucleotides align to TRBD1. The ends lost 3 bases at V and 3 bases at J; junction bases unmatched: 4. CDR1 is DFQATT, CDR2 SNEGSKA, per germline (reference sequence). There are 14 residues in the CDR3. As DNA, the CDR3 is TGCAGTGCTAGTACCGGGACAGACACCGGGGAGCTGTTTTTT. Residues: CSASTGTDTGELFF.

The chain recombines TRBV24-1 with TRBJ2-3; the match to TRBD2 covers 8 bases. This CDR3 spans 16 amino acids. V was clipped by 0 bases and J by 0 bases; unmatched bases: 1. Germline V gene data show CDR1 as KGHDR and CDR2 as SFDVKD. The CDR3 loop reads CATSDLSSGSTDTQYF. The CDR3 region has the DNA TGTGCCACCAGTGATTTGTCTAGCGGGAGCACAGATACGCAGTATTTT.

This chain uses TRBV5-1 with TRBJ2-5, with D perhaps matching TRBD1 or TRBD2 (5 bases each). Trimming removed 4 bases at V and 1 base at J, with 14 bases between. This CDR3 contains 15 residues. CDR1 SGHRS and CDR2 YFSETQ come from the germline V gene. In DNA, the CDR3 is TGCGCCAGCAGCCTGATACCGGGACCCCAAGAGACCCAGTACTTC. This codes for CASSLIPGPQETQYF.

The chain couples TRBV12-3 or TRBV12-4 to TRBJ2-7; TRBD1 is a possible D gene (5 bases). Trimming removed 7 bases at V and 3 bases at J, with 13 bases between. This CDR3 is built from 13 residues. Written as DNA, the CDR3 is TGTGCCAGCACCCAAGACAGTATCTACGAGCAGTACTTC. Protein sequence: CASTQDSIYEQYF.

This clone was picked up one time. For the CDR3, the DNA is TGTGCCACCAGTCTGCAAGCAACTAATGAAAAACTGTTTTTT. As protein: CATSLQATNEKLFF. The J gene is TRBJ1-4, the V gene TRBV15; D gene ambiguous. This CDR3 contains 14 residues. Germline V lookup: CDR1 LNHNV, CDR2 YYDKDF (reference sequence). V lost 6 bases to trimming and J lost 0 bases, with 8 bases between them.

The chain uses TRBV27 and TRBJ2-1; D remains ambiguous. V lost 5 bases and J 4 bases, leaving 12 bases between the germline ends. Per germline, CDR1 MNHEY and CDR2 SMNVEV (reference sequence). This CDR3 is built from 14 residues. CDR3 sequence reads: CASSPLDRYNEQFF. The CDR3 coding sequence is TGTGCCAGCAGTCCCCTGGACCGGTACAATGAGCAGTTCTTC.

The chain has TRBV15 and TRBJ1-4; tentatively, D is TRBD1 (6 bases). V lost 4 bases to trimming and J lost 8 bases, with 17 bases between them. There are 15 residues in the CDR3. Germline V gene data show CDR1 as LNHNV and CDR2 as YYDKDF (reference sequence). The chain's CDR3 is CATSKGGTQEEKLFF. As DNA, the CDR3 is TGTGCCACCAGCAAAGGGGGGACTCAGGAAGAAAAACTGTTTTTT.

The chain has TRBV29-1 and TRBJ1-1, with TRBD1 identical over 12 bases. Germline V gene data show CDR1 as SQVTM and CDR2 as ANQGSEA. V shed 4 bases, J shed 7 bases, and the junction held 7 bases outside the gene matches. CDR3 size: 14 residues. CDR3 bases: TGCAGCGTTGTGGGACAGGGGGCGGTAGGTGAAGCTTTCTTT. This sequence encodes CSVVGQGAVGEAFF.

This clone showed up just once. The chain recombines TRBV28 with TRBJ2-1; the match to TRBD2 covers 8 bases. V dropped 6 bases and J dropped 10; count of bases not matched to a gene: 14. Germline CDR1 MDHEN, CDR2 SYDVKM. This CDR3 is 15 amino acids long. The CDR3 sequence is CASRSGTSGLGEQFF. The CDR3 region has the DNA TGTGCCAGCAGGAGCGGGACTAGTGGTCTTGGCGAGCAGTTCTTC.

This chain joins TRBV3-1 (or the pseudogene TRBV3-2) and TRBJ2-3, with TRBD2 matching over 7 bases. J was trimmed by 6 bases and V by 0 bases; bases with no gene match: 12. CDR1 and CDR2 from the germline V gene are LGHDT and YNNKEL (reference sequence). This CDR3 has 17 residues. The CDR3 sequence is CASSQDQSGREPDTQYF. DNA for the CDR3: TGTGCCAGCAGCCAAGACCAAAGCGGGCGGGAGCCGGATACGCAGTATTTT.

The CDR3 reads CASSYPGTGDNEQFF. CDR3 bases: TGTGCCAGCAGCTACCCCGGGACAGGCGACAATGAGCAGTTCTTC. The chain carries TRBV7-9 and TRBJ2-1; 8 nucleotides agree with TRBD1. Unmatched junction bases numbered 7, after V lost 4 bases and J lost 5 bases. This CDR3 has 15 residues. Germline V gene data show CDR1 as SEHNR and CDR2 as FQNEAQ (reference sequence).

CDR3 protein: CASSELLQGSYGYTF. As DNA, the CDR3 is TGTGCCAGCAGCGAGCTGCTGCAGGGGTCCTATGGCTACACCTTC. V and J are TRBV9 and TRBJ1-2, with D possibly TRBD1 on 6 matching bases. Trimming removed 3 bases at V and 4 bases at J, with 16 bases between. Germline CDR1 SGDLS, CDR2 YYNGEE. The CDR3 sequence is 15 residues long.

V gene TRBV5-8 combines with J gene TRBJ2-6; tentatively, D is TRBD2 (6 bases). The CDR3 has 16 amino acids. Trimming pared 4 bases from V and 0 bases from J, leaving 11 bases between. Germline V gene sequence: CDR1 SGHTS, CDR2 YDEGEE. As DNA, the CDR3 is TGTGCCAGCAGCCAGGGACTGCACTCTGGGGCCAACGTCCTGACTTTC. The encoded protein is CASSQGLHSGANVLTF.

The V gene is TRBV25-1, the J gene TRBJ1-4, with D tentatively TRBD1 (6 bases). The germline CDR1 and CDR2 sequences are MGHDK and SYGVNS. This CDR3 has 15 amino acids. V gave up 2 bases and J gave up 4 bases, with 11 bases separating them. The CDR3 loop is CASSEAGHFNEKLFF. CDR3 in DNA: TGTGCCAGCAGTGAAGCGGGACACTTTAATGAAAAACTGTTTTTT. Based on the CDR3 plus reference TRBV25-1 and TRBJ1-4, the full variable domain is EADIYQTPRYLVIGTGKKITLECSQTMGHDKMYWYQQDPGMELHLIHYSYGVNSTEKGDLSSESTVSRIRTEHFPLTLESARPSHTSQYLCASSEAGHFNEKLFFGSGTQLSVL.

The chain couples TRBV27 to TRBJ2-1; TRBD1 matches at 8 bases. V lost 6 bases, J lost 8 bases, and 6 bases stayed unmatched. This CDR3 spans 13 amino acids. Germline assignment: CDR1 MNHEY and CDR2 SMNVEV (reference sequence). This chain's CDR3 is CASRPTGVYEQFF. The CDR3 coding sequence is TGTGCCAGCAGGCCGACAGGGGTATATGAGCAGTTCTTC.